The 31 T cell receptor beta chains reported below all come from one sample, sequenced in a study of T cell repertoires in cytomegalovirus infection (dated by TCRdb to between 2017 and 2020). Instrument used: Illumina HiSeq 1500. The public reads were run again by TCRdb, first through fastp at Q25 and then through MiXCR, and only productive beta chains were kept. All rows with the same CDR3 protein become a single entry with the most common DNA and genes. The sample table holds 650,000 to 900,000 distinct CDR3 sequences, of which around a third were seen once. The ten most abundant clones make up under 15% of the sample. The label giving this sample's treatment or condition can be read as: in vitro stimulation with specific CMV peptide epitopes to enrich CMV-specific T cells. No antigen has been identified for these receptors. The specimen comprised cultured CD8+ T cells from PBMCs, sampled from culture after CMV antigen stimulation. These receptors all stem from a human donor in good health (CMV status not recorded). Some clones in this sample may be carry-over from other donors' samples.

This rearrangement joins TRBV9 to TRBJ2-1, with 9 bases identical to TRBD1. The CDR3 has 15 amino acids. CDR1 SGDLS and CDR2 YYNGEE come from the germline V gene. Trimming removed 0 bases from V and 7 bases from J; junction bases left unmatched: 5. The CDR3 region is CASSVGDRVSNEQFF. The CDR3 region has the DNA TGTGCCAGCAGCGTAGGGGACAGGGTTTCGAATGAGCAGTTCTTC.

This clonotype was counted many times. The rearrangement uses TRBV15 and TRBJ2-1; D gene uncertain. The ends were cut back, 5 bases at V and 8 bases at J, with 13 bases in the middle. This CDR3 is built from 13 residues. Germline V gives CDR1 LNHNV, CDR2 YYDKDF (reference sequence). The CDR3 DNA follows: TGTGCCACCAGCCTCCGCCTGCAGTATGAGCAGTTCTTC. This gives the protein CATSLRLQYEQFF.

This clonotype was seen a few times. The CDR3 DNA follows: TGTGCCAGCCGGGGGAGCGCGAACACCGGGGAGCTGTTTTTT. Translation: CASRGSANTGELFF. J is TRBJ2-2 and V is TRBV14; D is possibly TRBD2 (6 bases). In germline, CDR1 is SGHDN, CDR2 FVKESK. Trimming pared 8 bases from V and 0 bases from J, leaving 10 bases between. This CDR3 has 14 amino acids. Together with reference TRBV14 and TRBJ2-2, the CDR3 gives the full variable domain: EAGVTQFPSHSVIEKGQTVTLRCDPISGHDNLYWYRRVMGKEIKFLLHFVKESKQDESGMPNNRFLAERTGGTYSTLKVQPAELEDSGVYFCASRGSANTGELFFGEGSRLTVL.

The CDR3 region is CASSETGVSYEQYV. CDR3 bases: TGTGCCAGCAGTGAAACAGGGGTCTCCTACGAGCAGTACGTC. The rearrangement uses TRBV6-1 and TRBJ2-7; TRBD1 matches 7 bases. Trimming took 2 bases from V and 0 from J; bases not matched to a gene: 1. This CDR3 is built from 14 residues. Looked up from germline, CDR1 is MNHNS and CDR2 is SASEGT.

This clonotype was observed a handful of times. The chain couples TRBV7-6 to TRBJ2-1; 9 bases are a match to TRBD1. The V gene's germline CDR1 is SGHVS and CDR2 FNYEAQ. V lost 6 bases and J lost 7; bases outside the gene matches: 7. This CDR3 contains 14 residues. As DNA, the CDR3 is TGTGCCAGCAGAACAGGGGGCCGGGGAAATGAGCAGTTCTTC. Its translation is CASRTGGRGNEQFF.

In its sample, this clonotype was seen a few times. The chain uses TRBV25-1 and TRBJ2-7, with 8 bases identical to TRBD1. This CDR3 region has 14 residues. V shed 6 bases, J shed 4 bases, and the junction held 8 bases outside the gene matches. Per germline, CDR1 MGHDK and CDR2 SYGVNS. CDR3 bases: TGTGCCAGCAGGAGGCCCGACAGGGGATACGAGCAGTACTTC. Amino acid sequence: CASRRPDRGYEQYF.

This clonotype was counted between two and nine times. The chain joins TRBV2 to TRBJ1-2, with D possibly matching TRBD1 (6 bases). Trimming cost V 8 bases and J 2 bases, with 9 bases left between them. Germline CDR1 is SNHLY and CDR2 is FYNNEI. This CDR3 is built from 12 residues. The CDR3 coding sequence is TGTGCCAGCCAACAGGGAAACTATGGCTACACCTTC. Its translation is CASQQGNYGYTF.

This sequence joins TRBV19 and TRBJ2-3; TRBD2 might be the D (6 bases). Looked up from germline, CDR1 is LNHDA and CDR2 is SQIVND (reference sequence). CDR3 length: 14 amino acids. Deletions cut 3 bases from V and 0 bases from J, with 7 bases between. CDR3 amino acids: CASSMGGSTDTQYF. The DNA of the CDR3 is TGTGCCAGTAGTATGGGGGGAAGCACAGATACGCAGTATTTT.

This chain uses TRBV2 with TRBJ1-2; 8 bases agree with TRBD1. The germline gives CDR1 SNHLY, CDR2 FYNNEI. Trimming took 5 bases from V and 8 from J; bases not matched to a gene: 7. This CDR3 has 13 residues. In nucleotides, the CDR3 is TGTGCCAGCAGTTCTGGACAGGGAAGGGGCTACACCTTC. It is translated as CASSSGQGRGYTF.

This chain joins TRBV7-3 and TRBJ2-7, with 8 nucleotides matching TRBD2. The CDR3 spans 12 residues. After removal of 11 bases from V and 1 base from J, the junction contained 4 bases not matched to a gene. Germline V gene lookup returns CDR1 SGHTA and CDR2 FQGTGA. This CDR3 reads CAAGGGSYEQYV. Here the CDR3 DNA reads TGTGCCGCCGGGGGGGGATCCTACGAGCAGTACGTC.

This chain links TRBV12-3 or TRBV12-4 with TRBJ2-1, with D maybe TRBD2 (5 bases). There are 12 residues in the CDR3. V lost 3 bases and J lost 8, with 8 bases in between. Here the CDR3 DNA reads TGTGCCAGCAGTTTGAATAGCGATGAGCAGTTCTTC. As protein: CASSLNSDEQFF.

This clonotype was seen more than once but under ten times. A junction end diverges from the germline sequence, so it may reflect a read error. The gene calls are TRBV7-6 and TRBJ1-4; D is possibly TRBD1 (5 bases). The CDR3 length is 13 residues. Germline CDR1 and CDR2: SGHVS and FNYEAQ. This CDR3 reads CVSSPDDSLRMFF. In DNA form, the CDR3 reads TGTGTCAGCAGCCCAGACGACAGCCTCCGGATGTTTTTT.

This clonotype was seen a single time. V is TRBV6-6 and J is TRBJ2-2, with D tentatively TRBD1 or TRBD2 (5 bases each). Trimming stripped 2 bases from V and 7 bases from J, with 11 bases between. Germline CDR1 and CDR2: MNHNY and SVGAGI (reference sequence). The CDR3 loop spans 14 amino acids. CDR3 sequence (DNA): TGTGCCAGCAGTTACGAGGGGCTGGTCGGGGAGCTGTTTTTT. Its translation: CASSYEGLVGELFF.

The chain joins TRBV10-3 to TRBJ2-1, with TRBD1 matching 7 bases. In germline, CDR1 is ENHRY, CDR2 SYGVKD. CDR3 length equals 15 residues. V was clipped by 3 bases and J by 2 bases; unmatched bases: 4. CDR3 in amino acids: CAISDVGTAYNEQFF. In DNA form, the CDR3 reads TGTGCCATCAGTGACGTAGGGACAGCCTACAATGAGCAGTTCTTC.

This clonotype was detected a few times. The J gene is TRBJ2-7, the V gene TRBV2, with D possibly matching TRBD1 (6 bases). Germline CDR1 is SNHLY and CDR2 is FYNNEI. Trimming shortened V by 7 bases and J by 3 bases, and 10 bases separated the two germline ends. This CDR3 spans 12 amino acids. The CDR3 sequence is CASMDSYYEQYF. The CDR3, as DNA: TGTGCCAGCATGGACAGTTACTACGAGCAGTACTTC.

This clonotype was picked up a small number of times. The chain combines TRBV7-6 with TRBJ2-2, with 8 bases matching TRBD2. Per the germline V gene, CDR1 is SGHVS and CDR2 is FNYEAQ. This CDR3 spans 16 amino acids. V lost 3 bases, J lost 1 base, and 4 bases stayed unmatched. CDR3 DNA: TGTGCCAGCAGCTTGGTAGCGGGGAAGAACACCGGGGAGCTGTTTTTT. It codes for CASSLVAGKNTGELFF.

The J gene is TRBJ1-2, the V gene TRBV6-2 or TRBV6-3; possible D gene TRBD1, 5 bases. Deletions cut 5 bases from V and 5 bases from J, with 9 bases between. Germline V gives CDR1 MNHEY, CDR2 SVGEGT. The CDR3 totals 12 residues. CDR3 sequence (DNA): TGTGCCAGCAGTACGGGGACTTATGGCTACACCTTC. Amino acid sequence: CASSTGTYGYTF.

This clonotype came up a few times. A much larger clone differs from this one at a single base, so this may be a read error. The chain employs TRBV7-6 and TRBJ1-1; no firm D call. Per germline, CDR1 SGHVS and CDR2 FNYEAQ. The CDR3 runs to 13 residues. Deletions cut 1 base from V and 1 base from J, with 4 bases between. This chain's CDR3 is CASSLDTNTEAFF. In nucleotides, the CDR3 is TGTGCCAGCAGCTTAGACACGAACACTGAAGCTTTCTTT.

As regards this clonotype: This clone may be a read error of a much larger clone one base away. Because it lacks the conserved phenylalanine or tryptophan at the end, this CDR3 is likely a read error. V is TRBV7-6 and J is TRBJ1-5, with D possibly being TRBD1 (6 bases). V was trimmed by 1 base and J by 1 base, leaving 8 bases between them. CDR1 is SGHVS and CDR2 is FNYEAQ in the germline V gene. The CDR3 contains 15 residues. The CDR3 here is CASSLDRASNQPQHY. CDR3 DNA: TGTGCCAGCAGCTTAGACAGGGCAAGCAATCAGCCCCAGCATTAT.

J is TRBJ2-2 and V is TRBV27; possibly TRBD2 for D (7 bases). There are 14 residues in the CDR3. Germline CDR1 and CDR2: MNHEY and SMNVEV (reference sequence). Trimming took off 3 bases at V and 7 bases at J, with 12 bases between the two ends. CDR3 coding DNA: TGTGCCAGCAGTTTGGGCGGGGGCCTCGGGGAGCTGTTTTTT. Protein: CASSLGGGLGELFF.

This chain uses TRBV27 with TRBJ2-7, with a weak D call TRBD2 (6 bases). This CDR3 spans 13 amino acids. V lost 3 bases and J lost 5, with 11 bases in between. Germline CDR1 and CDR2: MNHEY and SMNVEV (reference sequence). CDR3 sequence: CASSLRWGDEQYF. CDR3 sequence (DNA): TGTGCCAGCAGTTTGAGATGGGGGGACGAGCAGTACTTC.

This clonotype was observed a handful of times. The rearrangement joins TRBV7-9 to TRBJ2-5; perhaps TRBD2 as D (5 bases). The CDR3 length is 14 residues. Deletions cut 4 bases from V and 5 bases from J, with 14 bases between. In germline, CDR1 is SEHNR, CDR2 FQNEAQ (reference sequence). The CDR3 nucleotides read TGTGCCAGCAGCTCCACCCGGGATCCGGAGACCCAGTACTTC. Amino acid sequence: CASSSTRDPETQYF.

There are a few counts of this clonotype. This chain connects TRBV11-2 to TRBJ2-7; weak D call: TRBD1 (7 bases). Germline loops: CDR1 SGHAT, CDR2 FQNNGV. Trimming took off 1 base at V and 5 bases at J, with 12 bases between the two ends. The CDR3 is made up of 14 amino acids. CDR3 amino acids: CASSLAAGGHEQYV. In DNA form, the CDR3 reads TGTGCCAGCAGCTTAGCGGCAGGGGGGCACGAGCAGTACGTC.

In this sample, this clonotype turned up once. The CDR3 loop is CASSSWTSGGATFYEQYV. The CDR3 DNA follows: TGTGCCAGCAGCTCCTGGACTAGCGGGGGGGCCACCTTCTACGAGCAGTACGTC. The V gene is TRBV5-6, the J gene TRBJ2-7; TRBD2 matches 15 bases. CDR1 and CDR2 from the germline V gene are SGHDT and YYEEEE. V was clipped by 3 bases and J by 3 bases; unmatched bases: 10. This CDR3 comprises 18 residues.

The chain joins TRBV7-9 to TRBJ1-5; D gene uncertain. CDR3 length: 16 amino acids. Germline CDR1 reads SEHNR; CDR2 reads FQNEAQ (reference sequence). V was cut by 5 bases and J by 7 bases, with 21 bases left in between. The CDR3 sequence: CASSEEALGSGQPQHF. The CDR3 bases are TGTGCCAGCAGCGAAGAGGCATTGGGGTCGGGGCAGCCCCAGCATTTT. The full variable domain, rest sourced from reference TRBV7-9 and TRBJ1-5, is DTGVSQNPRHKITKRGQNVTFRCDPISEHNRLYWYRQTLGQGPEFLTYFQNEAQLEKSRLLSDRFSAERPKGSFSTLEIQRTEQGDSAMYLCASSEEALGSGQPQHFGDGTRLSIL.

The V gene is TRBV6-1, the J gene TRBJ1-1, with D hard to call. The germline gives CDR1 MNHNS, CDR2 SASEGT. The CDR3 is made up of 11 amino acids. The V and J ends lost 8 bases and 5 bases respectively, with 9 bases between them. The CDR3 protein is CASAGGTEAFF. Here the CDR3 DNA reads TGTGCCAGCGCGGGAGGGACTGAAGCTTTCTTT.

This clonotype was found a few times. This chain connects TRBV19 to TRBJ2-7, with D possibly called TRBD1 or TRBD2 (6 bases each). The V and J ends lost 4 bases and 9 bases respectively, with 10 bases between them. Looked up from germline, CDR1 is LNHDA and CDR2 is SQIVND (reference sequence). The CDR3 loop spans 11 amino acids. For the CDR3, the DNA is TGTGCCAGTAGTAGCGGGACAATGCAGTACTTC. This sequence encodes CASSSGTMQYF.

The chain is built from TRBV10-3 and TRBJ2-7; 8 bases fit TRBD1. The CDR3 covers 13 residues. V was clipped by 3 bases and J by 3 bases; unmatched bases: 1. In germline, CDR1 is ENHRY, CDR2 SYGVKD. The CDR3 sequence: CAISEGQGYEQYV. CDR3 nucleotide sequence: TGTGCCATCAGTGAAGGACAGGGCTACGAGCAGTACGTC.

This clonotype was found a few times. Here the CDR3 reads CASRGAEGHSYNEQFF. Here the CDR3 DNA reads TGTGCCAGCAGGGGGGCAGAGGGGCACTCCTACAATGAGCAGTTCTTC. The V and J genes are TRBV12-3 or TRBV12-4 and TRBJ2-1; TRBD1 is a possible D gene (6 bases). V was trimmed by 6 bases and J by 0 bases, leaving 15 bases between them. This CDR3 comprises 16 residues.

This clonotype turned up a few times. This chain joins TRBV7-2 and TRBJ1-6; D is undetermined. V gave up 2 bases and J gave up 8 bases, with 7 bases separating them. This CDR3 has 13 residues. Per germline, CDR1 SGHTA and CDR2 FQGNSA. The CDR3 coding sequence is TGTGCCAGCAGCTTACAGCCGGATTCACCCCTCCACTTT. Translating it yields CASSLQPDSPLHF. Together with reference TRBV7-2 and TRBJ1-6, the CDR3 gives the full variable domain: GAGVSQSPSNKVTEKGKDVELRCDPISGHTALYWYRQSLGQGLEFLIYFQGNSAPDKSGLPSDRFSAERTGGSVSTLTIQRTQQEDSAVYLCASSLQPDSPLHFGNGTRLTVT.

This clonotype was recorded at least ten times. The chain has TRBV7-2 and TRBJ1-1, with 9 bases that match TRBD1. The CDR3 runs to 16 residues. Trimming removed 1 base from V and 5 bases from J; junction bases left unmatched: 8. Germline V gene sequence: CDR1 SGHTA, CDR2 FQGNSA. The CDR3 nucleotides are TGTGCCAGCAGCTTAGGGTGGCACAGGGGGCGGACTGAAGCTTTCTTT. Protein product: CASSLGWHRGRTEAFF.